This TCR beta chain is drawn from a study of blood T cell repertoires in COVID-19. Whole-study context: The analysed material was cDNA or gDNA that came from T cells, B-cell-depleted T cells, or PBMCs.

This CDR3 region has 13 residues. Germline CDR1 is SEHNR and CDR2 is FQNEAQ (reference sequence). V shed 4 bases and J shed 5 bases, with 9 bases lying between them. Per the original data handling: Nucleated cell counts were estimated from reference gene primer amplification. Profiled with immunoSEQ multiplex PCR; TCRdb holds only in-frame clones, not every one. The V and J calls and clone size are taken from that table; D and trimming were inferred from the DNA. The data show more than 9,500 clones, 90% seen once. Sequences were obtained from peripheral blood. This chain joins TRBV7-9 and TRBJ1-5, with D possibly matching TRBD1 (6 bases). The sequence came from a man between 70 and 80 years old with active COVID-19. In DNA, the CDR3 is TGTGCCAGCAGCTCTTCAGGGGATCAGCCCCAGCATTTT. As protein: CASSSSGDQPQHF.